This T cell receptor beta chain was observed in a study of tumor and adjacent non-tumor tissue in lung cancer (dated by TCRdb to the late 2010s). About the investigation overall: The cohort included more than 9 adenocarcinoma, a couple of squamous cell carcinoma and 1 small cell lung cancer patients. Ages among the approximately 15 patients ranged from roughly 31 to 76 years, there were around ten men and 5 women, and disease was at TNM stage I to III. Sequencing generated a total of around 120 million productive TCRbeta reads, averaging about 4.17 million reads per sample. Bulk TCRbeta repertoires were compared between lung tumor tissue and matched distant non-tumor lung tissue obtained from under 18 lung cancer patients. More than 25 paired specimens, one tumor and one normal lung sample per patient, were profiled by TCRbeta CDR3 sequencing.

The library was produced with multiplex PCR. Sequencing instrument: Illumina HiSeq 2500. TCRbeta libraries were constructed through three rounds of nested PCR with primers (Table S4) according to protocols adapted from ARM-PCR. PCR products of 200-500 bp were gel-excised and purified with the QIAquick gel extraction kit before sequencing. The authors' pipeline ran thus. Trimmomatic was used to clean the reads, FLASH merged the cleaned reads into complete CDR3 sequences, and MiTCR assigned the sequences to V(D)J germline segments. Clonal diversity was computed as the inverse Simpson's index with VDJtools. A read counted as productive if the sequence was in-frame and lacked a premature stop codon. TCRdb redid the processing of the public reads, applying fastp at Q25 and MiXCR, and retained in-frame beta chains. Entries that share a CDR3 protein sequence are merged under the most common genes and DNA. The V and J calls were determined by TCRdb, not by the authors. The sample profile shows fewer than 150,000 distinct CDR3 sequences; around 65% of them were found once. Of the sample, around a sixth is held by the ten largest clones.

RNA was isolated from bulk unsorted tissue, and RNA quality was assessed with a NanoDrop ND-1000 and an Agilent 2100. The donors were newly diagnosed lung cancer patients admitted for thoracic surgery in China from August to November 2014 who had not received prior chemotherapy. Patients with previous radiotherapy or chemotherapy, or with another concurrent cancer, were excluded from the study. Surgical tissue pieces of about 1-2 cm3 were preserved in RNAlater solution and stored at -80 °C until use. Trimming costs V 8 bases and J 5 bases, and their ends lie 8 bases apart. The CDR3 runs 10 residues from the cysteine to the phenylalanine. The CDR3 DNA has 30 bases and is translated from base 1. Based on the germline V gene (reference sequence), the CDR1 and CDR2 sequences are DFQATT and SNEGSKA. The count of this clonotype is one. What antigen it recognizes has not been identified. A much larger clone lies a single base off, so this may be a read error.

Findings and caveats that apply to the study as a whole: Only 15 or so patients were included in the cohort, and the need for larger samples and more detailed clinical data was noted by the authors. Neither the sequencing platform nor unique molecular identifiers are mentioned in the methods. In normal lung, the top 100 clones accounted for a significantly larger cumulative share of the repertoire than in tumor tissue. Younger patients had significantly higher TCR diversity, and higher tumor TCR diversity was associated with shorter overall and disease-free survival. Tumor tissue showed significantly greater TCR diversity (inverse Simpson) than normal lung tissue (431.37 vs 166.20, P = 0.0075, Mann-Whitney U test). Because peripheral blood was not sequenced, blood TCRbeta repertoires in the lung cancer patients of the study were not examined.

Source material: lung tumor tissue. The chain is made from TRBV20-1 and TRBJ2-3; the D gene is not confidently resolved. The clonotype was recovered from a man between 60 and 70 years old with small cell lung cancer. CDR3 loop: CSCYVDTQYF. The DNA sequence reads TGCAGTTGCTATGTAGATACGCAGTATTTT.